Sequencing of this T cell receptor (beta chain) was carried out in a study of PD-1 blockade in classical Hodgkin lymphoma. The wider study: The study gave patients nivolumab 3 mg/kg intravenously every 2 weeks. Findings and limits, study-wide: With CD4+ cells, TCR diversity rose significantly by C4D1, but not with CD8+ cells. Baseline TCR diversity was reportedly lower in newly diagnosed patients than healthy donors.

Method: immunoSEQ multiplex PCR; TCRdb's copy keeps in-frame clones and lacks some. This table holds approximately 44,000 clones, 76% found once. Regarding this clone: Its antigen is unidentified.

With 4 bases removed from V and 4 bases from J, the gap between germline ends came to 15 bases. Germline V CDR1 and CDR2: SGHRS, YFSETQ. The length of the CDR3 is 15 residues. All patients relapsed after autologous stem cell transplantation, and brentuximab vedotin exposure varied. Source: peripheral blood mononuclear cells (PBMCs), taken at baseline. The source of this sequence is a human donor with classical Hodgkin lymphoma. The rearrangement links TRBV5-1 to TRBJ2-1, with D maybe TRBD1 (9 bases). CDR3 loop: CASSAGGQGYNEQFF. The DNA of the CDR3 is TGCGCCAGCAGCGCGGGGGGACAGGGATACAATGAGCAGTTCTTC.